A selection of T cell receptor beta chains follows, all from one sample in a study of Tregs in tolerant kidney transplant recipients. Measured with immunoSEQ multiplex PCR; TCRdb has only the in-frame clones, and not every one. The sample has roughly 86,000 clones, more than 85% seen once. The specimen was CD4+ T cells from blood (PBMCs), collected 12 months after the transplant. The receptor set was obtained from a human patient who received a combined kidney and bone marrow transplant. Some T cells could come from the graft donor. CDR3s include the opening cysteine and the closing phenylalanine or tryptophan. A D gene is named only where the DNA matches it firmly. Only part of the rows carry a size: once, few, many, or a class if the clone is expanded.

-,17,-,TRBJ2-1,TRBV5-1,TGCGCCAGCAGCTCACTCACAGAGAAGATCACCTACAATGAGCAGTTCTTC,CASSSLTEKITYNEQFF
-,15,TRBD2,TRBJ2-1,TRBV5-1,TGCGCCAGCAGTCTGTTAGCGGGAGGGTACAATGAGCAGTTCTTC,CASSLLAGGYNEQFF
-,14,TRBD1,TRBJ2-2,TRBV9,TGTGCCAGCAGCGCCCGGGACAGAACAGGGGAGCTGTTTTTT,CASSARDRTGELFF
-,13,TRBD1,TRBJ1-5,TRBV14,TGTGCCAGCAGCCCGGGACAGGACGGGCCCCAGCATTTT,CASSPGQDGPQHF
-,15,TRBD1,TRBJ2-7,TRBV19,TGTGCCAGTAGTACGGCGGGACAGGGTATCTACGAGCAGTACTTC,CASSTAGQGIYEQYF
-,16,TRBD2,TRBJ2-1,TRBV4-1,TGCGCCAGCAGCCAATCGCTAGCGGAGATCCACAATGAGCAGTTCTTC,CASSQSLAEIHNEQFF
-,15,-,TRBJ1-1,TRBV30,TGTGCCTGGAGTCTCCTATCAGGGTTGCACACTGAAGCTTTCTTT,CAWSLLSGLHTEAFF
-,14,-,TRBJ2-7,TRBV10-3,TGTGCCATCACCCCGACAGGGCGGGATGACGAGCAGTACTTC,CAITPTGRDDEQYF
-,13,-,TRBJ2-7,TRBV27,TGTGCCAGCGCTGCGATTGGTTTCTACGAGCAGTACTTC,CASAAIGFYEQYF
once,16,TRBD2,TRBJ2-3,TRBV6-5,TGTGCCAGCAGTTCACCTAGCGGGGACTACACAGATACGCAGTATTTT,CASSSPSGDYTDTQYF
-,15,TRBD2,TRBJ2-3,TRBV4-3,TGCGCCAGCAGCCGACTAGCGGGGGGCACAGATACGCAGTATTTT,CASSRLAGGTDTQYF
few,15,TRBD1,TRBJ1-4,TRBV4-3,TGCGCCAGCAGTTCTTGGACAGGGGGAATGAAAAGGCTGTTTTTT,CASSSWTGGMKRLFF
once,14,-,TRBJ1-1,TRBV2,TGTGCCAGCACCTCAGGACTGCCTTACACTGAAGCTTTCTTT,CASTSGLPYTEAFF
-,15,-,TRBJ1-1,TRBV19,TGTGCCAGTAGCCACGAGGTGGGTTGGAGAACTGAAGCTTTCTTT,CASSHEVGWRTEAFF
-,14,TRBD1,TRBJ2-5,TRBV6-5,TGTGCCAGCAGTTACTCAGGGGGCCGAGAGACCCAGTACTTC,CASSYSGGRETQYF
-,15,TRBD1,TRBJ1-1,TRBV5-1,TGCGCCAGCAGCTCAGGGGGAGCAATTGGCACTGAAGCTTTCTTT,CASSSGGAIGTEAFF
-,16,TRBD2,TRBJ2-1,TRBV10-3,TGTGCCATCAGGACTAGCGGGTTTGGCTCCTACAATGAGCAGTTCTTC,CAIRTSGFGSYNEQFF
-,13,-,TRBJ1-1,TRBV19,TGTGCCAGTAGTATCGTGTTAATCACTGAAGCTTTCTTT,CASSIVLITEAFF
-,13,-,TRBJ1-2,TRBV19,TGTGCCAGTAGTCTCAAAGGGGTTTTTGGCTACACCTTC,CASSLKGVFGYTF
-,12,-,TRBJ2-3,TRBV7-3,TGTGCCAGCAGCTCCTTCGGAGATACGCAGTATTTT,CASSSFGDTQYF
-,15,-,TRBJ2-5,TRBV5-1,TGCGCCAGCAGCTATGGGACACGCCCTGGGGAGACCCAGTACTTC,CASSYGTRPGETQYF
-,13,-,TRBJ1-2,TRBV19,TGTGCCAGTAGTATAAATACTAACTATGGCTACACCTTC,CASSINTNYGYTF
-,16,-,TRBJ1-6,TRBV2,TGTGCCAGCAGTGGTACAGGGAGCTCCTATAATTCACCCCTCCACTTT,CASSGTGSSYNSPLHF
-,14,TRBD2,TRBJ2-7,TRBV27,TGTGCCAGCCAGGAAGCGGGGCGACCCTACGAGCAGTACTTC,CASQEAGRPYEQYF
-,15,TRBD1,TRBJ2-5,TRBV11-2,TGTGCCAGCGGACAGGGGACAGCGGGCGAAGAGACCCAGTACTTC,CASGQGTAGEETQYF
-,14,TRBD1,TRBJ2-7,TRBV19,TGTGCCAGTAGTACGGGACAGGGAATATGGGGGCAGTACTTC,CASSTGQGIWGQYF
-,15,TRBD1,TRBJ1-2,TRBV5-1,TGCGCCAGCGGCGTAGTCGGACAGGGATGGGGTGGCTACACCTTC,CASGVVGQGWGGYTF
-,15,TRBD2,TRBJ2-5,TRBV4-1,TGCGCCAGCAATACACTAGCGGGAGGAGGTGAGACCCAGTACTTC,CASNTLAGGGETQYF
-,14,-,TRBJ2-5,TRBV5-1,TGCGCCAGCAGCTTGCTTCGGGTATCAGAGACCCAGTACTTC,CASSLLRVSETQYF
-,15,TRBD2,TRBJ2-7,TRBV4-2,TGTGCCAGCAGCCAAGGGGGGACTAGAATATACGAGCAGTACTTC,CASSQGGTRIYEQYF
-,13,-,TRBJ2-3,TRBV5-1,TGCGCCAGCAGCCTTGACTCCACAGATACGCAGTATTTT,CASSLDSTDTQYF
-,12,-,TRBJ1-1,TRBV11-2,TGTGCCAGCAGAGAATTTTCTGTCCAGGCTTTCTTT,CASREFSVQAFF
-,18,TRBD1,TRBJ2-6,TRBV5-1,TGCGCCAGCAGCTTGAAAGACAGGGGATGGAGTGGGGCCAACGTCCTGACTTTC,CASSLKDRGWSGANVLTF
once,16,TRBD2,TRBJ2-1,TRBV7-9,TGTGCCAGCAGCTTACTCCGGTTAGCGGGGGACAATGAGCAGTTCTTC,CASSLLRLAGDNEQFF
-,15,-,TRBJ2-5,TRBV11-2,TGTGCCAGCAGCTTAGATTGGCGCAGCGAAGAGACCCAGTACTTC,CASSLDWRSEETQYF
-,11,TRBD1,TRBJ1-2,TRBV7-7,TGTGCCACCAAGACAGGGAATGGCTACACCTTC,CATKTGNGYTF
-,13,-,TRBJ1-2,TRBV5-4,TGTGCCAGCACGACAACAGGGAGCTGGGGCTACACCTTC,CASTTTGSWGYTF
-,16,-,TRBJ1-4,TRBV18,TGTGCCAGCTCACCTCAAACAGGGTTTACTAATGAAAAACTGTTTTTT,CASSPQTGFTNEKLFF
-,13,TRBD1,TRBJ1-2,TRBV29-1,TGCAGCGTCGGAACAGGGGGCGACTATGGCTACACCTTC,CSVGTGGDYGYTF
-,16,-,TRBJ2-2,TRBV7-3,TGTGCCAGCAGCTCAGAGAGCGGTTCGAACACCGGGGAGCTGCTTTTT,CASSSESGSNTGELLF
-,13,-,TRBJ2-3,TRBV30,TGTGCCTGGAGTGTTAAAGGAGTGACAGCGCAGTATTTT,CAWSVKGVTAQYF
-,15,-,TRBJ1-2,TRBV7-6,TGTGCCAGCACCCCGACAGGAAATGGGAACTATGGCTACACCTTC,CASTPTGNGNYGYTF
once,14,TRBD1,TRBJ2-7,TRBV12-5,TGTGCTAGTGCCCTGGACAGGGCGACCTACGAGCAGTACTTC,CASALDRATYEQYF
once,13,TRBD1,TRBJ2-5,TRBV18,TGTGCCAGCTCGCCCCGACAGGGAGAGACCCAGTACTTC,CASSPRQGETQYF
-,14,TRBD1,TRBJ2-7,TRBV11-3,TGTGCCAGCAGCTTTCCGGGACAGACCTACGAGCAGTACTTC,CASSFPGQTYEQYF
-,16,TRBD2,TRBJ2-5,TRBV9,TGTGCCAGCAGCGTAGGACTAGCGGGAGGGCAAGAGACCCAGTACTTC,CASSVGLAGGQETQYF
-,16,TRBD2,TRBJ2-1,TRBV27,TGTGCCAGCATTCCTTTAGCGGGGGCCTTCTACAATGAGCAGTTCTTC,CASIPLAGAFYNEQFF
-,14,-,TRBJ1-5,TRBV7-2,TGTGCCAGCAGCTTACACAGTAGCAATCAGCCCCAGCATTTT,CASSLHSSNQPQHF
-,16,-,TRBJ2-7,TRBV18,TGTGCCAGCTCACAACCATTAGCGGGGACAGCCTACGAGCAGTACTTC,CASSQPLAGTAYEQYF
-,15,TRBD2,TRBJ2-7,TRBV11-3,TGTGCCAGCAGCCGAACTAGCGGCACGTCCTACGAGCAGTACTTC,CASSRTSGTSYEQYF
-,14,-,TRBJ2-4,TRBV9,TGTGCCAGCAGCGCCCTAGCCATAGAAAACATTCAGTACTTC,CASSALAIENIQYF
-,19,TRBD1,TRBJ1-6,TRBV11-2,TGTGCCAGCAACAGAATGGGGACAGGGAGAAAGTTACATAATTCACCCCTCCACTTT,CASNRMGTGRKLHNSPLHF
-,15,TRBD2,TRBJ2-3,TRBV5-4,TGTGCCAGCAGCTTACTAGCGGGAGGTGCAGATACGCAGTATTTT,CASSLLAGGADTQYF
-,12,-,TRBJ1-1,TRBV30,TGTGCCTGGAGCTTCCGGGACAATGAAGCTTTCTTT,CAWSFRDNEAFF
-,13,-,TRBJ2-5,TRBV2,TGTGCCAACCCGAAAACAGGGCGAGAGACCCAGTACTTC,CANPKTGRETQYF
-,16,-,TRBJ2-1,TRBV2,TGTGCCAGCAGTGAAAACTTCGGGGGAGCCTACAATGAGCAGTTCTTC,CASSENFGGAYNEQFF
-,15,TRBD2,TRBJ2-5,TRBV5-5,TGTGCCAGCAGCTGGACTAGCGGGAACCAAGAGACCCAGTACTTC,CASSWTSGNQETQYF
-,14,-,TRBJ2-1,TRBV9,TGTGCCAGCAGCGGGGGACTCCCGATCCATGAGCAGTTCTTC,CASSGGLPIHEQFF
-,13,-,TRBJ1-3,TRBV7-2,TGTGCCAGCGCAGGGTCTCCTGGAAACACCATATATTTT,CASAGSPGNTIYF